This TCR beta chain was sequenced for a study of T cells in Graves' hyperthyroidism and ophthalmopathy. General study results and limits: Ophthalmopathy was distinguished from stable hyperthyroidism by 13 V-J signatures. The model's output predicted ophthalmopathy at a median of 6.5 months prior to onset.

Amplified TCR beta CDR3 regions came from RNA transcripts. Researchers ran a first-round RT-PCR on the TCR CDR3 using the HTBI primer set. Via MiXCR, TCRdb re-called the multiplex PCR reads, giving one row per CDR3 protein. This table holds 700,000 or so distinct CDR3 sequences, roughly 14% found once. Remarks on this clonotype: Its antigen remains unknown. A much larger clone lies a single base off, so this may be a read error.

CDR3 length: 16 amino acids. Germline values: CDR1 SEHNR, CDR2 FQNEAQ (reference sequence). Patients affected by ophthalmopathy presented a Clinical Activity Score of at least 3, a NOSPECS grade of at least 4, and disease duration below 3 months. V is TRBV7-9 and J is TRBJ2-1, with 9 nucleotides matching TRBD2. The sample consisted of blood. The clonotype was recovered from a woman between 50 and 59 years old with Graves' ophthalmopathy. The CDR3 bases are TGTGCCAGCAGCCAAGATACTAGCGGGCAACTCCTTGAGCAGTCCTTC. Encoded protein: CASSQDTSGQLLEQSF.